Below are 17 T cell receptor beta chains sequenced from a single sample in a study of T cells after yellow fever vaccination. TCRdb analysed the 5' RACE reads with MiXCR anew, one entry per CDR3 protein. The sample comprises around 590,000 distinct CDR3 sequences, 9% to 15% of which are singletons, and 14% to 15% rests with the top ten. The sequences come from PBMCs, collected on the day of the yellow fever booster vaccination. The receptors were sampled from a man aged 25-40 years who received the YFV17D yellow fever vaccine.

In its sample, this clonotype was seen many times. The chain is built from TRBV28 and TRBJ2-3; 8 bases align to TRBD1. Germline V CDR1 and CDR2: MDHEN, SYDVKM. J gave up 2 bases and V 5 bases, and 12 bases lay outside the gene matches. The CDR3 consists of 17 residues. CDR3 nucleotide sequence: TGTGCCAGCAGTCAAGGACAGGGACAACGCCACACAGATACGCAGTATTTT. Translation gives CASSQGQGQRHTDTQYF.

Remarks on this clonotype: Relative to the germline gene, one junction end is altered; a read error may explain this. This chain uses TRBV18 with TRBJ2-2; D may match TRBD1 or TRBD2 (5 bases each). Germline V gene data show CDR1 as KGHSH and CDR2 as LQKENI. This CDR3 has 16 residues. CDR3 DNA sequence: TGTGCCAGCTCACACCAGGACACTCGAAACACCGGGGAGCTGTTCTTT. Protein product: CASSHQDTRNTGELFF.

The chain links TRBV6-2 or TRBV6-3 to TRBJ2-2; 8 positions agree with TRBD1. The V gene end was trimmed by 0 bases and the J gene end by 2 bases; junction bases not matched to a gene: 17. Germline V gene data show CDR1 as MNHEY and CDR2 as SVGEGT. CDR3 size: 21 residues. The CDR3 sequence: CASSYSFDWRGRGLNTGELFF. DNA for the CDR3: TGTGCCAGCAGTTACTCGTTCGATTGGCGGGGCAGGGGGCTTAACACCGGGGAGCTGTTTTTT.

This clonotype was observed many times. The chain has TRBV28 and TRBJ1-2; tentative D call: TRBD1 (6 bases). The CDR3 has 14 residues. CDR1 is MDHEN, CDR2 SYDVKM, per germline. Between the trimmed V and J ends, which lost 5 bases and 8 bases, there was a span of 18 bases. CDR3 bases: TGTGCCAGCAGTGACAGGCAATCATCACGGGGCTACACCTTC. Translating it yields CASSDRQSSRGYTF.

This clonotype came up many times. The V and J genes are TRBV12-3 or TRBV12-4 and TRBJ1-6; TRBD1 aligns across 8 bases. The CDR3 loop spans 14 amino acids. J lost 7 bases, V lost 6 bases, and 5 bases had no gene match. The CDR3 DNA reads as TGTGCCAGCAGGACCGGGACAGGAAATTCACCCCTCCACTTT. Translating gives CASRTGTGNSPLHF.

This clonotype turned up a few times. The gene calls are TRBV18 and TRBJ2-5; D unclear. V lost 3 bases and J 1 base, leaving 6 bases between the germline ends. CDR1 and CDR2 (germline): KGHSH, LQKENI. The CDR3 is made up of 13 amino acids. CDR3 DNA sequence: TGTGCCAGCTCACCGGTTTTCCAAGAGACCCAGTACTTC. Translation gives CASSPVFQETQYF.

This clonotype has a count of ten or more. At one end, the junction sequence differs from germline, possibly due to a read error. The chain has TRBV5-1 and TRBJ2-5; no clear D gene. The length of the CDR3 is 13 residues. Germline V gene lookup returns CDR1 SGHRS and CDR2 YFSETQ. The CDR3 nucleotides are TGTGCCAGCAGCTTGGAGCGTGGGGAGACCCAGTACTTC. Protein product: CASSLERGETQYF.

Here the CDR3 reads CASSPGGLAITGELFF. The CDR3 DNA follows: TGCGCCAGCAGCCCGGGCGGACTAGCCATCACCGGGGAGCTGTTTTTT. The chain links TRBV4-1 to TRBJ2-2; 8 bases are shared with TRBD2. The V gene end was trimmed by 4 bases and the J gene end by 4 bases; junction bases not matched to a gene: 8. This CDR3 is built from 16 residues. Germline-derived CDR1 and CDR2 are MGHRA and YSYEKL.

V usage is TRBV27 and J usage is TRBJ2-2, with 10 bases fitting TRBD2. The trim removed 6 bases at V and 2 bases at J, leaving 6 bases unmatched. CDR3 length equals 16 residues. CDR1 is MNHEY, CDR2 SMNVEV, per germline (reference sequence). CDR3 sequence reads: CASRQTSGTNTGELFF. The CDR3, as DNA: TGTGCCAGCAGGCAAACTAGCGGGACTAACACCGGGGAGCTGTTTTTT.

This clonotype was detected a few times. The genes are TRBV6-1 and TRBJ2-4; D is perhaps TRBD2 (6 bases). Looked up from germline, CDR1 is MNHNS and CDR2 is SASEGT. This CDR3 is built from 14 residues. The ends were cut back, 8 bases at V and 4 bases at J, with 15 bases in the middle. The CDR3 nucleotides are TGTGCCAGCCTCGGGAGACAGAATAAAAACATTCAGTACTTC. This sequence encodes CASLGRQNKNIQYF.

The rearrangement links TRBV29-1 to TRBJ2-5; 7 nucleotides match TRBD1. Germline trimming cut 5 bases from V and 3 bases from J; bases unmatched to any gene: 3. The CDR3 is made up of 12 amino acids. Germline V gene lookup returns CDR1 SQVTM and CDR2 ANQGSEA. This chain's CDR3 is CSVWQGEETQYF. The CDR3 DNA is TGCAGCGTTTGGCAGGGGGAAGAGACCCAGTACTTC.

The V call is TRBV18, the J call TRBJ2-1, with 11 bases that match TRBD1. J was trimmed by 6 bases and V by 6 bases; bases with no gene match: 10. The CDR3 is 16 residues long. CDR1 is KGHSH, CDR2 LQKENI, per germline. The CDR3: CASSLLGQGAGNEQFF. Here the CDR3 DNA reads TGTGCCAGCTCGCTCCTCGGACAGGGGGCGGGCAATGAGCAGTTCTTC.

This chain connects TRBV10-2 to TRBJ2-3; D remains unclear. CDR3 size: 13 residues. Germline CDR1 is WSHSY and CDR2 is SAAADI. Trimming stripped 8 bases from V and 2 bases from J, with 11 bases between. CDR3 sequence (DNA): TGCGCCAGCTGTGGGCGGAACACAGATACGCAGTATTTT. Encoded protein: CASCGRNTDTQYF.

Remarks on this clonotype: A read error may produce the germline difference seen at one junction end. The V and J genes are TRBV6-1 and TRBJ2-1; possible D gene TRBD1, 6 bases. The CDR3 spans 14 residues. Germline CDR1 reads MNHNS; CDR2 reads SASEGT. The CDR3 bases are TGTGCCAGCAGCCCACACAGGGTCCGAAATGAGCAGCTCTTC. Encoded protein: CASSPHRVRNEQLF.

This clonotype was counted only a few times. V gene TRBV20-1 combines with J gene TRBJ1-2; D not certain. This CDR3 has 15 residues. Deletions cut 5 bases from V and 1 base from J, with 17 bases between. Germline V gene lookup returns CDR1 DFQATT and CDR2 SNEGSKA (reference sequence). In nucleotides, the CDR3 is TGCAGTGCTCACGTCCTGGAACAAGATAACTATGGCTACACCTTC. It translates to CSAHVLEQDNYGYTF.

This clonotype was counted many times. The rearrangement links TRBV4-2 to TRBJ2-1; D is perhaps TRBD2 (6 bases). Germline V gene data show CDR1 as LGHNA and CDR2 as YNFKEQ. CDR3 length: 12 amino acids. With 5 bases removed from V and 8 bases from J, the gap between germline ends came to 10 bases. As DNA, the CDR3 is TGTGCCAGCAGCGGGGGGTCCTATGAGCAGTTCTTC. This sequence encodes CASSGGSYEQFF.

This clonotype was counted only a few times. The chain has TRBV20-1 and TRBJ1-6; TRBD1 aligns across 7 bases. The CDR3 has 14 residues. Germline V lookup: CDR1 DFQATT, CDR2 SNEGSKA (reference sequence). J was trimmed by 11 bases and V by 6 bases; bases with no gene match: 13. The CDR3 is CSAGGTAASTPLHF. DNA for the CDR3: TGCAGTGCGGGAGGGACAGCAGCATCGACACCCCTCCACTTT.